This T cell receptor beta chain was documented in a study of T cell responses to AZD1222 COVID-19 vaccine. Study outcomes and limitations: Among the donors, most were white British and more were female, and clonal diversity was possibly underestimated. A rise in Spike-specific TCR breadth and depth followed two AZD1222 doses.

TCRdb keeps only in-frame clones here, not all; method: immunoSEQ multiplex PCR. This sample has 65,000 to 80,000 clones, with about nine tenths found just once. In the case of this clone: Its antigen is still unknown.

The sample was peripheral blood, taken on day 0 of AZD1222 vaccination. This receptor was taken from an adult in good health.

As DNA, the CDR3 is TGTGCCAGCAGTTACTCCAGGGCCGTTCGCTACGAGCAGTACTTC. The encoded protein is CASSYSRAVRYEQYF. This chain connects TRBV6-2 or TRBV6-3 to TRBJ2-7; D is possibly TRBD1 (5 bases). Trimming cost V 0 bases and J 3 bases, with 12 bases left between them. Germline assignment: CDR1 MNHEY and CDR2 SVGEGT. This CDR3 has 15 residues.